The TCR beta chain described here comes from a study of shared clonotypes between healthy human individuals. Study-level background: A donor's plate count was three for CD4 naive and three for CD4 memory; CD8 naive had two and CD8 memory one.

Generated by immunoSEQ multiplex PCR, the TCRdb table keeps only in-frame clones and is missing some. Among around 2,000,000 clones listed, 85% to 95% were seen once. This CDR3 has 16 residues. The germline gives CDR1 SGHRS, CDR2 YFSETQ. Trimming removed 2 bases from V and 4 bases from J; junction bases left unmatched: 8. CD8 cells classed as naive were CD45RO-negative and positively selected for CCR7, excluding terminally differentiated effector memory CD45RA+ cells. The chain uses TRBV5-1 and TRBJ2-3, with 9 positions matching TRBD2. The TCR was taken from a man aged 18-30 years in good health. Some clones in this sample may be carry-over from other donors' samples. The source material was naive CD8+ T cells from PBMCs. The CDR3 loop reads CASSFWASGDPDTQYF. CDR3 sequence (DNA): TGCGCCAGCAGCTTTTGGGCTAGCGGGGACCCAGATACGCAGTATTTT.